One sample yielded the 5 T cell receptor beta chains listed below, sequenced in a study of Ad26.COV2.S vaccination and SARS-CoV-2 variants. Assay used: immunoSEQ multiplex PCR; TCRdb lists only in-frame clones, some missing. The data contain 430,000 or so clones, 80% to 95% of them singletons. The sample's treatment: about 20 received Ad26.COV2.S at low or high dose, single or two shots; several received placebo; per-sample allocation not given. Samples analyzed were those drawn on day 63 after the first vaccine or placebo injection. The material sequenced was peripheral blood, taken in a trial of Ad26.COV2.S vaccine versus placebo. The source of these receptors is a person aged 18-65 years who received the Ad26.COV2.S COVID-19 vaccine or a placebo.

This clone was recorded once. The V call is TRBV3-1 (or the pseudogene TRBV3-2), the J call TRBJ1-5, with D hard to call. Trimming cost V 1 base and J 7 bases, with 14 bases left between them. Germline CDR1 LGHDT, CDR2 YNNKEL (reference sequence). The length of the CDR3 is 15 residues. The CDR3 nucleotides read TGTGCCAGCAGCCAAGGACCGCCCGGGCGCCAGCCCCAGCATTTT. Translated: CASSQGPPGRQPQHF.

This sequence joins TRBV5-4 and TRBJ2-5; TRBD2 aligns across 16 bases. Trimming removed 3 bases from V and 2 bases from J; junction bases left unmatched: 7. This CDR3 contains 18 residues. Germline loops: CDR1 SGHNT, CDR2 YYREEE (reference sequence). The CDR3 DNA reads TGTGCCAGCAGCTCAGGGACTAGCGGGAGGGCGAGGCAAGAGACCCAGTACTTC. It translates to CASSSGTSGRARQETQYF.

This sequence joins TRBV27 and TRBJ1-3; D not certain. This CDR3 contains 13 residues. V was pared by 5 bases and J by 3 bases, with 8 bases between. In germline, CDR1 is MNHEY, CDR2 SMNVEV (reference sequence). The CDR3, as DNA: TGTGCCAGCAGTCCTGTAGGTGGAAACACCATATATTTT. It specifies CASSPVGGNTIYF.

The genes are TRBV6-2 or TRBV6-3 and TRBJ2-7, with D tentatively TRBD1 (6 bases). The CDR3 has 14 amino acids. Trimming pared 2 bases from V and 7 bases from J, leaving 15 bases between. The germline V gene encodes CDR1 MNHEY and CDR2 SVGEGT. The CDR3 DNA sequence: TGTGCCAGCAGTTACCGGCTAGGGGGAGATGAGCAGTACTTC. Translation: CASSYRLGGDEQYF.

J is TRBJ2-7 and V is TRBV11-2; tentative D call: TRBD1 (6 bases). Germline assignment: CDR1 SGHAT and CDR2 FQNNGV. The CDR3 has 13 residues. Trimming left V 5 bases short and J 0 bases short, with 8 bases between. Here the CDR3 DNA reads TGTGCCAGCAGCAGGGACATCTCCTACGAGCAGTACTTC. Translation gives CASSRDISYEQYF. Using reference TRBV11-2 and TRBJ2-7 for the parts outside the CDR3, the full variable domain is EAGVAQSPRYKIIEKRQSVAFWCNPISGHATLYWYQQILGQGPKLLIQFQNNGVVDDSQLPKDRFSAERLKGVDSTLKIQPAKLEDSAVYLCASSRDISYEQYFGPGTRLTVT.